This T cell receptor (beta chain) appears in the sequencing data of a study of blood T cell repertoires in COVID-19. CDR3 length: 17 amino acids. CDR1 is SGHRS and CDR2 is YFSETQ in the germline V gene. V lost 0 bases, J lost 2 bases, and 17 bases lay in between. Produced via immunoSEQ multiplex PCR; TCRdb's table is partial and in-frame only. The data contain a few hundred thousand clones, about 88% of them seen just once; the ten biggest clones take up around 0.98%. The source is a man in his forties with acute or convalescent COVID-19. The chain employs TRBV5-1 and TRBJ1-2; no firm D call. The sample consisted of peripheral blood. The CDR3 sequence is CASSLASYTGVNYGYTF. The CDR3, as DNA: TGCGCCAGCAGCTTGGCCTCATACACTGGAGTCAACTATGGCTACACCTTC.